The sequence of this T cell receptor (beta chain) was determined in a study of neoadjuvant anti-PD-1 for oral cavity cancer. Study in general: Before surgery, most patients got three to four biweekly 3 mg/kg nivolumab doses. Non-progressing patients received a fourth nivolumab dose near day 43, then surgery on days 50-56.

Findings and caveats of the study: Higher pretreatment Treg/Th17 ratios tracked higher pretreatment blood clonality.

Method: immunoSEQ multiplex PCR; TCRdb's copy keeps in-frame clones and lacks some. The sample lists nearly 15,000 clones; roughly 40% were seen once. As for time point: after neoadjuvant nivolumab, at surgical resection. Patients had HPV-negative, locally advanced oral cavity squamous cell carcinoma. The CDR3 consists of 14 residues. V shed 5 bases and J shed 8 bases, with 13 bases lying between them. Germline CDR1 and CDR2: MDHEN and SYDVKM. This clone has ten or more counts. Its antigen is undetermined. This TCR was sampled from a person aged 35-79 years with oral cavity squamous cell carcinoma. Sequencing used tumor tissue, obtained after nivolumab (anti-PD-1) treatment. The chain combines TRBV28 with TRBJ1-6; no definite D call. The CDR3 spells CASSPPGSDSPLHF. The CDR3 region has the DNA TGTGCCAGCAGTCCGCCCGGTTCAGATTCACCCCTCCACTTT. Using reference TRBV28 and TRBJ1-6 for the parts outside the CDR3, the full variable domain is DVKVTQSSRYLVKRTGEKVFLECVQDMDHENMFWYRQDPGLGLRLIYFSYDVKMKEKGDIPEGYSVSREKKERFSLILESASTNQTSMYLCASSPPGSDSPLHFGNGTRLTVT.